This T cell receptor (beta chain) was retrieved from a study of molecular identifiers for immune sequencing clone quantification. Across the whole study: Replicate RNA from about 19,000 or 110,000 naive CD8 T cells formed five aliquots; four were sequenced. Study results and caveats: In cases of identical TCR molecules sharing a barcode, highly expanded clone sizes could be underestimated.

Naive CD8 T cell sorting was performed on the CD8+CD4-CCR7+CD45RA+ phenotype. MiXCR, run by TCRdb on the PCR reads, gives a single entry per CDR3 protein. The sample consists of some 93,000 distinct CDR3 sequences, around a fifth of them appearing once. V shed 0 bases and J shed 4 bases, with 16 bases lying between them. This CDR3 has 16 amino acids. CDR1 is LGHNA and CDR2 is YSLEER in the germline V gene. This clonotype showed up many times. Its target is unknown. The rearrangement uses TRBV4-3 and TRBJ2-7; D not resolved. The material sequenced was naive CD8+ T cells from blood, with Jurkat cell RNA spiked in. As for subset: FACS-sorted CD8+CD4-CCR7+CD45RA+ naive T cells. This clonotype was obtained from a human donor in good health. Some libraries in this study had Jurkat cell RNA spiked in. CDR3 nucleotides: TGCGCCAGCAGCCAAGATCGAGGCCAGTCGTCGTACGAGCAGTACTTC. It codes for CASSQDRGQSSYEQYF.